The source of this TCR beta chain is a study of shared clonotypes between healthy human individuals. Study conclusions and caveats: Clonotype sharing across a few donors was observed for approximately 5% of naive CD4 clonotypes.

Turning to this clone: The antigen is not known.

The CDR3 has 12 residues. CDR1 and CDR2 from the germline V gene are WNHNN and SYGVQD (reference sequence). The V gene lost 1 base and the J gene lost 9 bases, with 7 bases spanning the gap. CD8 cells regarded as naive lacked CD45RO, were positively chosen for CCR7, and omitted terminally differentiated effector memory CD45RA+ cells. The donor cohort consisted entirely of Caucasian adults residing in Nashville, Tennessee. In the original processing: Filtering differed for immunoSEQ, which gave only junction sequences without quality scores. The method was immunoSEQ multiplex PCR; TCRdb's version includes in-frame clones alone and lacks a portion of them. V and J calls and clone size follow that table, whereas D and trimming were derived from the DNA. The data contain some 740,000 clones, 80% to 95% of them seen just once; the ten biggest clones take up approximately 25%.

The TCR sequence derives from a man aged 25-45 years in good health. The chain is built from TRBV10-1 and TRBJ2-1; D may be TRBD1 (5 bases). The sample consisted of naive CD8+ T cells sorted from blood. The CDR3 spells CASSEWGSEQFF. In DNA, the CDR3 is TGCGCCAGCAGTGAGTGGGGCAGTGAGCAGTTCTTC.